This T cell receptor beta chain comes out of a study of regulatory T cells in long-lasting Graves disease. This clonotype was found many times. Arm-PCR of CDR3 regions with iRepertoire HTBI primers generated TCR beta libraries. TCRdb reprocessed the multiplex PCR reads with MiXCR, giving one entry per CDR3 protein. The table shows approximately 400,000 distinct CDR3 sequences, with 15% to 18% occurring only once. CDR3 length: 15 amino acids. Germline assignment: CDR1 SNHLY and CDR2 FYNNEI. Trimming stripped 6 bases from V and 4 bases from J, with 18 bases between. Time point of the sample: newly diagnosed GD, antithyroid drugs for less than 3 months. The TCR library was made from RNA extracted from PBMCs.

Sequencing used peripheral blood mononuclear cells (PBMCs), obtained at new diagnosis, from a patient treated with antithyroid drugs. The TCR originated in a female donor with Graves disease. This chain connects TRBV2 to TRBJ1-2; a possible D gene is TRBD1 (6 bases). CDR3 protein: CASSDSPGESYGYTF. CDR3 sequence (DNA): TGTGCCAGCAGCGACTCCCCAGGGGAAAGCTATGGCTACACCTTC.